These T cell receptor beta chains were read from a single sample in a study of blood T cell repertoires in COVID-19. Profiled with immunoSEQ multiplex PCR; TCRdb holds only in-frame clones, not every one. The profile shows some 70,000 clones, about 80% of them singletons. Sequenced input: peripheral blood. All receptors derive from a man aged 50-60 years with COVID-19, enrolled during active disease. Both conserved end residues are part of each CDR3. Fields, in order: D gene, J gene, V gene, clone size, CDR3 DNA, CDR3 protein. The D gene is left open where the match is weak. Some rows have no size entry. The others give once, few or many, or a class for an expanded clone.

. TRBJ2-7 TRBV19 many TGTGCCAGTAGCCCGGACAGCTACTACGAGCAGTACTTC CASSPDSYYEQYF
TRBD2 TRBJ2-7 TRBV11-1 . TGTGCCAGCAGCACGACTAGCGGGGGGGAGCACTACGAGCAGTACTTC CASSTTSGGEHYEQYF
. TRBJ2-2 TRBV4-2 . TGTGCCAGCAGCCAAGAGGCAAAGGGGACTTACACCGGGGAGCTGTTTTTT CASSQEAKGTYTGELFF
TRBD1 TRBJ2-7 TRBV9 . TGTGCCAGCAGCCTATACGGGGGACAGGGCACCTACGAGCAGTACTTC CASSLYGGQGTYEQYF
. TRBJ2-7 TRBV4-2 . TGTGCCAGCAGCCCCGGGGAGTACGAGCAGTACTTC CASSPGEYEQYF
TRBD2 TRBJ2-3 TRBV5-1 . TGCGCCAGCAGGAGGTGGGCTAGCGGAGATACGCAGTATTTT CASRRWASGDTQYF
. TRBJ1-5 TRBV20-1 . TGCAGTGCTAGTACAGGGAATCAGCCCCAGCATTTT CSASTGNQPQHF
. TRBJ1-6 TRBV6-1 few TGTGCCAGCAGTGATCGACAGGTTAATTCACCCCTCCACTTT CASSDRQVNSPLHF
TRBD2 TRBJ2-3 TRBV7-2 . TGTGCCAGCAGCTTCCAGCGGGGAGATACGCAGTATTTT CASSFQRGDTQYF
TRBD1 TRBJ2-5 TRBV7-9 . TGTGCCAGCAGCGCCCCGAAAACGGGACAGTGGCCTGGGGAGACCCAGTACTTC CASSAPKTGQWPGETQYF
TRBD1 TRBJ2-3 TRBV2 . TGTGCCAGCAGGAGGGGACAGGGGGAACTCACAGATACGCAGTATTTT CASRRGQGELTDTQYF
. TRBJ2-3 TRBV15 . TGTGCCACCAGCCGATCCCGCGTGGATACGCAGTATTTT CATSRSRVDTQYF
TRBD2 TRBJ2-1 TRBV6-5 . TGTGCCAGCAGTTACTCCCGACTAGCGGGGAGCAATGAGCAGTTCTTC CASSYSRLAGSNEQFF
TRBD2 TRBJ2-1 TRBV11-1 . TGTGCCAGCAGCTACGGGACTAGCGGGGGGTGGAATGAGCAGTTCTTC CASSYGTSGGWNEQFF
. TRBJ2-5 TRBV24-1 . TGTGCCACCAGGAGAAGGGCCAAAGGAGGAGAGACCCAGTACTTC CATRRRAKGGETQYF
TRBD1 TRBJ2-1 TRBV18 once TGTGCCAGCTCATTCCAGGGGGCCAACGGCGGATACAATGAGCAGTTCTTC CASSFQGANGGYNEQFF
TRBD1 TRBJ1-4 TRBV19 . TGTGCCAGTAGTATAGAATGGGGACAGGGGCAGGAAAAACTGTTTTTT CASSIEWGQGQEKLFF
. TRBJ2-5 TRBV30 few TGTGCCTGGAGTATTAATGGGCCCGTAGAGACCCAGTACTTC CAWSINGPVETQYF
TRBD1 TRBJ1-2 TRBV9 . TGTGCCAGCAGCGGTATAGGAGTCCGGGACAGTCTCCCCACCTTC CASSGIGVRDSLPTF
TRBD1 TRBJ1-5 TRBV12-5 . TGTGCTAGTGGTTTGGGACAGGGAGCTCAGCCCCAGCATTTT CASGLGQGAQPQHF
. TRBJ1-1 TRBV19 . TGTGCCAGTATTCCTGGGGACATCCGGACTGAAGCTTTCTTT CASIPGDIRTEAFF
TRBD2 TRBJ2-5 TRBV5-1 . TGCGCCAGCAGCTCTGGAGGGAGTTCTAGCGGACGTCAAGAGACCCAGTACTTC CASSSGGSSSGRQETQYF
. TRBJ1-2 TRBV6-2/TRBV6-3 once TGTGCCAGCAGTTACTCGAGGACTGGCCATGGCTACACCTTC CASSYSRTGHGYTF
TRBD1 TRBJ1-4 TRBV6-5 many TGTGCCAGCAGAGGGGGCGGGACAGGGTACGAAAAACTGTTTTTT CASRGGGTGYEKLFF
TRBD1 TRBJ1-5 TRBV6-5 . TGTGCCAGCAGTCTGGGACAGGGGGCGGGTCAGCCCCAGCATTTT CASSLGQGAGQPQHF
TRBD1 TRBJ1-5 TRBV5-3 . TGTGCCAGAAGCTTCCCCCAGCAGGGGGCCCGTCAGCCCCAGCATTTT CARSFPQQGARQPQHF
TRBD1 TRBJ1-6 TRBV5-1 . TGCGCCAGCAGCCGGGACAGGGGAGGATCACCCCTCCACTTT CASSRDRGGSPLHF
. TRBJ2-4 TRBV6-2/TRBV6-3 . TGTGCCAGCAGTTACTCGCACGCTGAAACTATAGCCAAAAACATTCAGTACTTC CASSYSHAETIAKNIQYF
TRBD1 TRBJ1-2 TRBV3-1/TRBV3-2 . TGTGCCAGCAGCCAAGAGGGGACAGTGAGAGGCTACACCTTC CASSQEGTVRGYTF
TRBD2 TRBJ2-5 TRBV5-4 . TGTGCCAGCAGCCCTCAGCGGGGGGCTGAGACCCAGTACTTC CASSPQRGAETQYF
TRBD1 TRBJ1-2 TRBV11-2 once TGTGCCAGCAGCTTATCGTCAGGGGGGAACTATGGCTACACCTTC CASSLSSGGNYGYTF
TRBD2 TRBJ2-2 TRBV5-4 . TGTGCCAGCAGAGCCGGCCTAGCGGGGGGGAACACCGGGGAGCTGTTTTTT CASRAGLAGGNTGELFF
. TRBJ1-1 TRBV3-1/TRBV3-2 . TGTGCCAGCAGAATAACAGTTGGCACTGAAGCTTTCTTT CASRITVGTEAFF
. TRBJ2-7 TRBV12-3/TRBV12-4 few TGTGCCAGCAGTTACGGGTACGAGCAGTACTTC CASSYGYEQYF
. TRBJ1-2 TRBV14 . TGTGCCAGCAGCCAAGATAGTTTCAGCCTACGGACAGCGTTCTATGGCTACACCTTC CASSQDSFSLRTAFYGYTF
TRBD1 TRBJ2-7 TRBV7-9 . TGTGCCAGCAGCGCCATTGCCGGGACAGGGATCGAGCAGTACTTC CASSAIAGTGIEQYF
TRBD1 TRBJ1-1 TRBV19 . TGTGCCAGCAGGGACAGTCTCTGGGCTGAAGCTTTCTTT CASRDSLWAEAFF
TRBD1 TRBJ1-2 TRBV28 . TGTGCCAGCAGTCCGGGACAGAGAATTTATGGCTACACCTTC CASSPGQRIYGYTF